This entry concerns a single TCR beta chain. The data were obtained in a study of OX40 agonist ivuxolimab in advanced cancers. Turning to the study itself: Across the patients, intravenous ivuxolimab was delivered every 2 weeks at 0.01 to 10 mg/kg.

Germline assignment: CDR1 SGHAT and CDR2 FQNNGV. CDR3 length equals 16 residues. Trimming stripped 5 bases from V and 0 bases from J, with 11 bases between. Profiled with immunoSEQ multiplex PCR; TCRdb holds only in-frame clones, not every one. Among tens of thousands of clones listed, approximately 78% were seen once. The sequenced sample was CD4+ or CD8+ T cells sorted from blood, obtained in a trial of the OX40 agonist ivuxolimab. The clonotype originates from an adult with an advanced solid tumor such as melanoma, head and neck, liver or kidney cancer. This rearrangement joins TRBV11-2 to TRBJ1-6, with D maybe TRBD1 (6 bases). The CDR3: CASSARDNSYNSPLHF. The DNA of the CDR3 is TGTGCCAGCAGCGCCCGGGACAACTCCTATAATTCACCCCTCCACTTT.